This T cell receptor beta chain was sequenced in a study of cytomegalovirus exposure and HLA in healthy donors. Study-level information: Around 77% of 350 to 400 genotyped donors fell in the Caucasian-associated ancestry cluster.

The study ran its PCR with 60 Vbeta and 13 Jbeta primers. Assay: immunoSEQ multiplex PCR; the TCRdb copy retains only in-frame clones and omits some. The sample shows under 150,000 clones, 60% to 85% of them seen only once. With 0 bases removed from V and 1 base from J, the gap between germline ends came to 6 bases. There are 14 residues in the CDR3. Germline V gene sequence: CDR1 MNHEY, CDR2 SVGAGI. Every donor was a healthy person donating bone marrow. This sequence joins TRBV6-5 and TRBJ1-1; D ambiguous. This sequence originates from a man aged 18 to 29 in good health and CMV-seronegative. Sequencing input: PBMCs. The CDR3: CASSYSNWNTEAFF. The CDR3 coding sequence is TGTGCCAGCAGTTACTCGAACTGGAACACTGAAGCTTTCTTT.